The clone carrying this T cell receptor (beta chain) was seen just once. The antigen remains unidentified. The sample belongs to a study of T cell responses to AZD1222 COVID-19 vaccine. Study observations and caveats: Epitopes outside B.1.351 and B.1.1.7 mutated regions reportedly drew nearly half of spike TCRs.

Using immunoSEQ multiplex PCR, the repertoire was profiled, and TCRdb retains in-frame clones only, with some absent. Among 150,000 or so clones listed, roughly 90% were seen once. The length of the CDR3 is 14 residues. This chain connects TRBV21-1 to TRBJ1-1; the tabulated D call, TRBD1, remains unverified against the DNA. TRBV21-1 is marked as a pseudogene. The sequence was obtained from an adult who received the AZD1222 COVID-19 vaccine. Sequenced here: peripheral blood, sampled 28 days after the second AZD1222 dose. The CDR3 reads CASTPQGAYTEAFF. CDR3 DNA: TGTGCCAGCACCCCCCAGGGGGCTTACACTGAAGCTTTCTTT.